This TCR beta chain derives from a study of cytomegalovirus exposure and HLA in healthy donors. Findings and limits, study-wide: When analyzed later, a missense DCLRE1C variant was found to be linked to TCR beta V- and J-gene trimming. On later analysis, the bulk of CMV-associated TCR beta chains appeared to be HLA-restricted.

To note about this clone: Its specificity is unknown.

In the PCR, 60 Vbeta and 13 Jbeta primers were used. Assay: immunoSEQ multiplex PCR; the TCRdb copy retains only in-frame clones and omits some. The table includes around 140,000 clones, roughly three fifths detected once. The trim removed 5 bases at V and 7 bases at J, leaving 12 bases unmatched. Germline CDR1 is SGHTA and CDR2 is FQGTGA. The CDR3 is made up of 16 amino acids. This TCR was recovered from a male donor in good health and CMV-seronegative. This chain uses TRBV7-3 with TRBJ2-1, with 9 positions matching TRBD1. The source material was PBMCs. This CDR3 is CASSPTGGTGYNEQFF. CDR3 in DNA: TGTGCCAGCAGCCCGACTGGAGGGACAGGGTATAATGAGCAGTTCTTC.